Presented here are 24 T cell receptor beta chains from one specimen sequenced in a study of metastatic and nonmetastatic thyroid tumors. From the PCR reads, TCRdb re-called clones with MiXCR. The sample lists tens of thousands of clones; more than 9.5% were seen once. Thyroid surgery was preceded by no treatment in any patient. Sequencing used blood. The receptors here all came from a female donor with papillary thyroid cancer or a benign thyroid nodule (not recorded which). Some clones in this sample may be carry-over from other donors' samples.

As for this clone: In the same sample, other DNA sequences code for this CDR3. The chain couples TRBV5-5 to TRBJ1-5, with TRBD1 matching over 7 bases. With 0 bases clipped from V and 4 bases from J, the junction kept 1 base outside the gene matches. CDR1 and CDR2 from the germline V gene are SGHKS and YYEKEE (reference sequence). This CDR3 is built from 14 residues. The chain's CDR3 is CASSLAGGNQPQHF. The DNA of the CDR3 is TGTGCCAGCAGCTTGGCAGGGGGGAATCAGCCCCAGCATTTT. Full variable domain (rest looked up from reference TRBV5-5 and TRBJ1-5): DAGVTQSPTHLIKTRGQQVTLRCSPISGHKSVSWYQQVLGQGPQFIFQYYEKEERGRGNFPDRFSARQFPNYSSELNVNALLLGDSALYLCASSLAGGNQPQHFGDGTRLSIL.

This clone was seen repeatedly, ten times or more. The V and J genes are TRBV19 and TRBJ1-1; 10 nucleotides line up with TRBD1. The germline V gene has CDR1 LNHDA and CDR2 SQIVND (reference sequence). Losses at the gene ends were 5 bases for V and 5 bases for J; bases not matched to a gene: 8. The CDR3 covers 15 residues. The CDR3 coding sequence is TGTGCCAGTAGTTGGCCGGGACAGGGGCAGACTGAAGCTTTCTTT. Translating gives CASSWPGQGQTEAFF.

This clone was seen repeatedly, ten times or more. CDR3 protein: CASSPVAGGDNEQFF. The CDR3 DNA follows: TGCGCCAGCAGCCCCGTAGCGGGAGGCGACAATGAGCAGTTCTTC. This chain links TRBV5-1 with TRBJ2-1; 10 positions match TRBD2. CDR3 length: 15 residues. With V trimmed by 4 bases and J by 5 bases, 6 bases remained unmatched. CDR1 is SGHRS, CDR2 YFSETQ, per germline.

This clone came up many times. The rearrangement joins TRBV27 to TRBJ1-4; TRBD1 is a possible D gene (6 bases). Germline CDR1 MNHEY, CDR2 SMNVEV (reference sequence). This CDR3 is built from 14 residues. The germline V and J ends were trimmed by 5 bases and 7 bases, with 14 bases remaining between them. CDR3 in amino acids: CASSPHRVREKLFF. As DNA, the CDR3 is TGTGCCAGCAGTCCCCACAGGGTGCGTGAAAAACTGTTTTTT.

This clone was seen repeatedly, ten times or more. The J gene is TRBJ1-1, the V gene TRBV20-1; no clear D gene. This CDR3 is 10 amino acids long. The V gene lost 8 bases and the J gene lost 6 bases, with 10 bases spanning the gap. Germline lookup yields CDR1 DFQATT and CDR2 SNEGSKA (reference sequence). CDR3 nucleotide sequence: TGCAGTCCCGGAAAGCCTGAAGCTTTCTTT. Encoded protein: CSPGKPEAFF.

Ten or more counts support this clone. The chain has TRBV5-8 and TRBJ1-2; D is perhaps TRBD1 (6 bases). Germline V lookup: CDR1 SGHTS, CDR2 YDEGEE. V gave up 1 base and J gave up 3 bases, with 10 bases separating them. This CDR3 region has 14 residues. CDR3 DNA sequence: TGTGCCAGCAGCTTGCGGGGGGCGGACTATGGCTACACCTTC. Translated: CASSLRGADYGYTF.

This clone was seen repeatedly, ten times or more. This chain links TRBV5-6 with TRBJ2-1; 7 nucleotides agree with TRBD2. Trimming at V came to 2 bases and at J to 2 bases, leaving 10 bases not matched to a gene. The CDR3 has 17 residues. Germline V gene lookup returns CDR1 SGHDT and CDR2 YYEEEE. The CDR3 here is CASSFSGLDQPYNEQFF. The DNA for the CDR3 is TGTGCCAGCAGCTTCAGCGGACTAGACCAGCCCTACAATGAGCAGTTCTTC. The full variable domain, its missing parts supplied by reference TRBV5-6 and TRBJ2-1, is DAGVTQSPTHLIKTRGQQVTLRCSPKSGHDTVSWYQQALGQGPQFIFQYYEEEERQRGNFPDRFSGHQFPNYSSELNVNALLLGDSALYLCASSFSGLDQPYNEQFFGPGTRLTVL.

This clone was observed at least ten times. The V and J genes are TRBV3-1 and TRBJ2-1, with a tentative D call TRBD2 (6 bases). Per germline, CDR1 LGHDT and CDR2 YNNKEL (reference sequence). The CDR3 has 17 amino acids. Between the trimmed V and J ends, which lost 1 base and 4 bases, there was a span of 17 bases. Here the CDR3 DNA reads TGTGCCAGCAGCCAAGCCTCAGGGAGGAGAGGATACAATGAGCAGTTCTTC. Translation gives CASSQASGRRGYNEQFF.

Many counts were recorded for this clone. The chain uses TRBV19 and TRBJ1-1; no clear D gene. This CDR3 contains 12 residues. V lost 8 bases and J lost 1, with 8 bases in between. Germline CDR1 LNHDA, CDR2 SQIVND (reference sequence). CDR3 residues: CASGRGNTEAFF. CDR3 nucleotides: TGTGCCAGTGGGCGTGGGAACACTGAAGCTTTCTTT.

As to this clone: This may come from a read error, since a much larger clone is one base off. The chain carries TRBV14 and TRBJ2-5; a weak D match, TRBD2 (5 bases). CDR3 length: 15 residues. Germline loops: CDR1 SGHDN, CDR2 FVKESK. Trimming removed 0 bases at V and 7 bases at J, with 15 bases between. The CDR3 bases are TGTGCCAGCAGCCAAGATGAAAGCGGTCTAGGGACCCAGTACTTC. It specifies CASSQDESGLGTQYF. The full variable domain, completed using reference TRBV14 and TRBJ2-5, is EAGVTQFPSHSVIEKGQTVTLRCDPISGHDNLYWYRRVMGKEIKFLLHFVKESKQDESGMPNNRFLAERTGGTYSTLKVQPAELEDSGVYFCASSQDESGLGTQYFGPGTRLLVL.

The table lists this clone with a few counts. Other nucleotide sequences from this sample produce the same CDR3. The CDR3 reads CSVAEGVSDNEQFF. CDR3 bases: TGCAGCGTTGCTGAGGGGGTGTCCGACAATGAGCAGTTCTTC. This chain links TRBV29-1 with TRBJ2-1; D possibly corresponds to TRBD1 (6 bases). This CDR3 spans 14 amino acids. Trimming cost V 4 bases and J 5 bases, with 15 bases left between them. The germline V gene has CDR1 SQVTM and CDR2 ANQGSEA.

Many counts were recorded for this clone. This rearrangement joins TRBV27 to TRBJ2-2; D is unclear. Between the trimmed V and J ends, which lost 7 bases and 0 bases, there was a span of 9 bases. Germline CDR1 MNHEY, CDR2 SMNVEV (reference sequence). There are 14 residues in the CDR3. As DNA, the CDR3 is TGTGCCAGCAAGCTGGGTACGAACACCGGGGAGCTGTTTTTT. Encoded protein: CASKLGTNTGELFF.

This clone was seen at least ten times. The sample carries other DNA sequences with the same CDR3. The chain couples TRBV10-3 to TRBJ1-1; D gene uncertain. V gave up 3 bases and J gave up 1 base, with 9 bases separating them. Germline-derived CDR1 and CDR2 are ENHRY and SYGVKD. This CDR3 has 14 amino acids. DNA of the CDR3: TGTGCCATCAGTGAATCGCGGGGGAACACTGAAGCTTTCTTT. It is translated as CAISESRGNTEAFF.

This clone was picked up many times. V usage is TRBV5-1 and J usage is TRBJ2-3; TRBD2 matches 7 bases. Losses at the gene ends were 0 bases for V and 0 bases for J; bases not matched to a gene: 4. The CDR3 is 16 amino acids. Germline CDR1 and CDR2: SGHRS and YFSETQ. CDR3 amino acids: CASSLDLAASTDTQYF. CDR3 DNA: TGCGCCAGCAGCTTGGACCTAGCGGCGAGCACAGATACGCAGTATTTT.

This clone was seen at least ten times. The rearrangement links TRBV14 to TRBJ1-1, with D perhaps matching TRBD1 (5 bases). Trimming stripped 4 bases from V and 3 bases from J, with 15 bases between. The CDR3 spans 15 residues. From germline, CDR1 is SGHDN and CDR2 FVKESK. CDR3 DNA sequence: TGTGCCAGCAGCCCCGCGGGGGGGTGGTACACTGAAGCTTTCTTT. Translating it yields CASSPAGGWYTEAFF.

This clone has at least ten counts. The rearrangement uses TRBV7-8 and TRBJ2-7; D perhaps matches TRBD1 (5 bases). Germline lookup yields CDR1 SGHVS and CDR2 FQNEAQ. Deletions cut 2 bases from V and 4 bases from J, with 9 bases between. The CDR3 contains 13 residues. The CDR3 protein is CASSLSAGYEQYF. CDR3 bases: TGTGCCAGCAGCTTAAGTGCAGGGTACGAGCAGTACTTC. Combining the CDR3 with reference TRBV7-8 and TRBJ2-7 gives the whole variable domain GAGVSQSPRYKVAKRGQDVALRCDPISGHVSLFWYQQALGQGPEFLTYFQNEAQLDKSGLPSDRFFAERPEGSVSTLKIQRTQQEDSAVYLCASSLSAGYEQYFGPGTRLTVT.

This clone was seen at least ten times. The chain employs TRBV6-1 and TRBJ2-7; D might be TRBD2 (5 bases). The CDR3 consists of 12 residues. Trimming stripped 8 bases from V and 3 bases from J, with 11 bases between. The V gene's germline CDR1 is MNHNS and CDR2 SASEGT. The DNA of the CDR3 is TGTGCCAGCTTCCGGGGTCTCTACGAGCAGTACTTC. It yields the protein CASFRGLYEQYF.

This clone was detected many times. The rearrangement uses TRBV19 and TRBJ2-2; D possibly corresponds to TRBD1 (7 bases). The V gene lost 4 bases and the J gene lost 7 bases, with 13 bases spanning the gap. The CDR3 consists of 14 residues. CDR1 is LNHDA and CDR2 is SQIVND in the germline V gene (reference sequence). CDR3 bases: TGTGCCAGTAGTACCCGACAGGGACTCGGGGAGCTGTTTTTT. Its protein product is CASSTRQGLGELFF.

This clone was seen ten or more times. The CDR3 coding sequence is TGTGCCAGCAGTCCGGGACAGACTTATAATTCACCCCTCCACTTT. The encoded protein is CASSPGQTYNSPLHF. The chain couples TRBV27 to TRBJ1-6, with 7 nucleotides matching TRBD1. The V segment lost 5 bases and the J segment 4 bases; nucleotides outside the gene matches: 5. Germline loops: CDR1 MNHEY, CDR2 SMNVEV (reference sequence). The CDR3 loop spans 15 amino acids.

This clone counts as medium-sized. CDR3 sequence reads: CSAREGEWDIQYF. CDR3 bases: TGCAGTGCTCGCGAAGGGGAATGGGACATTCAGTACTTC. The V and J genes are TRBV20-1 and TRBJ2-4, with D tentatively TRBD1 (5 bases). Germline CDR1 and CDR2: DFQATT and SNEGSKA (reference sequence). Trimming left V 5 bases short and J 8 bases short, with 16 bases between. This CDR3 spans 13 amino acids.

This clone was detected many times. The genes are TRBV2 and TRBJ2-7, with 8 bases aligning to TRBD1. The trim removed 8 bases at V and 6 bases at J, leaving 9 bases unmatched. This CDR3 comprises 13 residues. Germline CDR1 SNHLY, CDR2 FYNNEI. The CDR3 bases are TGTGCCAGCGGCCAGGACAGGGTTGGCGAGCAGTACTTC. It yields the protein CASGQDRVGEQYF.

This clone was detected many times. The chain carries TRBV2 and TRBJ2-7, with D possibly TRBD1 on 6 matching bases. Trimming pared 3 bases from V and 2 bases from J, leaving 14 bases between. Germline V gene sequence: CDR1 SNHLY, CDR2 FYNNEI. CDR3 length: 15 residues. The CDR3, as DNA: TGTGCCAGCAGTGAGGACCGGGACACAACCTACGAGCAGTACTTC. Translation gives CASSEDRDTTYEQYF.

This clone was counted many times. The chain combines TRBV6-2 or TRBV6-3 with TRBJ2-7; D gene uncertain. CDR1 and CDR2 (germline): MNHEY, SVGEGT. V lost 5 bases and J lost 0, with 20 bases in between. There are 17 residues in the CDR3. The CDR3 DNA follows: TGTGCCAGCAGTAATCGTCCAACGGCAGGTGACTCCTACGAGCAGTACTTC. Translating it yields CASSNRPTAGDSYEQYF.

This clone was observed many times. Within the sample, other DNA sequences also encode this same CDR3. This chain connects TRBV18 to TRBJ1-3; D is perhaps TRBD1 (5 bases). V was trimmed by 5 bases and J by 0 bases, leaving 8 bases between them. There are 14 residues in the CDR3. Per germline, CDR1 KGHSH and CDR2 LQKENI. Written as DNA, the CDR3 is TGTGCCAGCTCAGGCGGGGCCTCTGGAAACACCATATATTTT. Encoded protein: CASSGGASGNTIYF.